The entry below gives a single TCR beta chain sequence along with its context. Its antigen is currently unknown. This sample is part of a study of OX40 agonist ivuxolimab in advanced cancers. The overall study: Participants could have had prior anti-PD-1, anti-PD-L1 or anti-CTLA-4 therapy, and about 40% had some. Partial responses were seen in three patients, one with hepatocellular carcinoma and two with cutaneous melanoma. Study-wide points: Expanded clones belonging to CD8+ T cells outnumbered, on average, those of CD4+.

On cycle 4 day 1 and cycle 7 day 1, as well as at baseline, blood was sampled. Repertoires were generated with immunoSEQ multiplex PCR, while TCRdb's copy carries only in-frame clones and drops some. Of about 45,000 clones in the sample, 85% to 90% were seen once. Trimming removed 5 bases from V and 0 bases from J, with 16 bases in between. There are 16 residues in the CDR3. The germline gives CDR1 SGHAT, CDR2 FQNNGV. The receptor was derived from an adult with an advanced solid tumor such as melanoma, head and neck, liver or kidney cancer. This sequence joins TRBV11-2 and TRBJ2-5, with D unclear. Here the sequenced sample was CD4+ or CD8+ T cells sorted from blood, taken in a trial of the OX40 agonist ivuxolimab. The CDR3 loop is CASSPPSTLYQETQYF. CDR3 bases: TGTGCCAGCAGCCCACCCTCCACACTGTACCAAGAGACCCAGTACTTC.